A selection of T cell receptor beta chains follows, all from one sample in a study of cytomegalovirus exposure and HLA in healthy donors. Profiled with immunoSEQ multiplex PCR; TCRdb holds only in-frame clones, not every one. The repertoire has about 360,000 clones, approximately 90% of them found once; the top ten carry over 0.75%. Sequenced sample: PBMCs. The origin of the receptors is a woman younger than 30 in good health and CMV-seronegative. CDR3s include the opening cysteine and the closing phenylalanine or tryptophan. D genes are given only for firm matches. Where a row states a size, it is once, few, many or the class of an expanded clone; other rows omit it.

d_call,j_call,clone_size,v_call,cdr3_nt,cdr3_aa
-,TRBJ1-2,-,TRBV4-1,TGCGCCAGCAGCCAAGCCGCTCGGGGTAGCGGCTATGGCTACACCTTC,CASSQAARGSGYGYTF
-,TRBJ2-7,-,TRBV28,TGTGCCAGCACCCCCGACCCCACGACAGGCTTCTACGAGCAGTACTTC,CASTPDPTTGFYEQYF
-,TRBJ1-5,once,TRBV19,TGTGCCAGTAGCTGGACACTTTATAGCAATCAGCCCCAGCATTTT,CASSWTLYSNQPQHF
TRBD1,TRBJ1-2,-,TRBV4-2,TGTGCCAGCAGCGCTCGGACAGGGGGGCTCTATGGCTACACCTTC,CASSARTGGLYGYTF
-,TRBJ1-1,-,TRBV7-8,TGTGCCAGCAGGAGAGCCGGGAGCCACACTGAAGCTTTCTTT,CASRRAGSHTEAFF
TRBD2,TRBJ2-1,-,TRBV2,TGTGCCAGCAGTGAGAGAAGCGGGAGGAGTGGGTACAATGAGCAGTTCTTC,CASSERSGRSGYNEQFF
TRBD2,TRBJ2-5,-,TRBV4-1,TGCGCCAGCAGCGCTTGGACTAGCCTAGAGGTTAGAGAGACCCAGTACTTC,CASSAWTSLEVRETQYF
TRBD2,TRBJ2-7,-,TRBV30,TGTGCCTGGAGTGTAGGGCTAGCGGGCGAGCAGTACTTC,CAWSVGLAGEQYF
-,TRBJ2-6,-,TRBV28,TGTGCGCACAAGGCGGGGTCCGAGCCCCACTCTGGGGCCAACGTCCTGACTTTC,CAHKAGSEPHSGANVLTF
TRBD1,TRBJ1-5,few,TRBV18,TGTGCCAGCTCACCATCGGGACAGAACAATCAGCCCCAGCATTTT,CASSPSGQNNQPQHF
-,TRBJ1-2,-,TRBV6-1,TGTGCCAGTCAGAGAGAGGCCCACGTGACGTATGGCTACACCTTC,CASQREAHVTYGYTF
TRBD2,TRBJ2-1,-,TRBV5-1,TGCGCCAGCAGCTTGGGACTAGCGGGTTACAATGAGCAGTTCTTC,CASSLGLAGYNEQFF
TRBD2,TRBJ2-7,-,TRBV27,TGTGCCAGCAGTGAAGGGACTAGCGGGAGTGCAGAGCAGTACTTC,CASSEGTSGSAEQYF
-,TRBJ2-7,-,TRBV11-2,TGTGCCAGCAGCCGAATGCGGGTTTCGGTGGCCTACGAGCAGTACTTC,CASSRMRVSVAYEQYF
-,TRBJ1-5,few,TRBV28,TGTGCCAGCCGGGCCCACCGAGGGAATCAGCCCCAGCATTTT,CASRAHRGNQPQHF
TRBD1,TRBJ1-5,-,TRBV6-6,TGTGCCAGCAGTCAACCGGGACAGGGGTATCATCAGCCCCAGCATTTT,CASSQPGQGYHQPQHF
-,TRBJ1-2,-,TRBV6-6,TGTGCCAGCAGTTTAGGGGCGGGGTCAGATGGCTACACCTTC,CASSLGAGSDGYTF
TRBD2,TRBJ2-3,-,TRBV6-4,TGTGCCAGCAGTGACTCCCTAGCGGGAGGTGGAGATACGCAGTATTTT,CASSDSLAGGGDTQYF
-,TRBJ2-1,once,TRBV18,TGTGCCAGCTCACCAGGAATCAGGGCGAACAATGAGCAGTTCTTC,CASSPGIRANNEQFF